The next 19 T cell receptor beta chains were all read from a single sample in a study of T cell changes during pregnancy in multiple sclerosis (dated by TCRdb to the late 2010s). Receptor libraries were prepared by the immunoSEQ multiplex PCR assay. What TCRdb holds here is the immuneACCESS table cut down to in-frame rearrangements. Part of the clones is not present; checked against another copy, under half of the missing clones reflect an unresolved V gene, and the others are unexplained. Here the sample has approximately 87,000 clones; approximately 90% occur a single time. The ten biggest clones cover about 0.45% of the sample. The sequencing used CD4+ T cells from peripheral blood mononuclear cells, collected in the second trimester of pregnancy. The receptors stem from a female donor with multiple sclerosis, enrolled in a pregnancy study.

The V gene is TRBV7-2, the J gene TRBJ2-7, with a tentative D call TRBD2 (6 bases). CDR3 length: 16 residues. With 1 base removed from V and 3 bases from J, the gap between germline ends came to 16 bases. The germline V gene encodes CDR1 SGHTA and CDR2 FQGNSA. The CDR3 DNA sequence: TGTGCCAGCAGCTTAGATTCGGGCGGGGTTCTCTACGAGCAGTACTTC. Translating it yields CASSLDSGGVLYEQYF.

CDR3 sequence reads: CASSPAFGQGMNVGELFF. CDR3 DNA: TGTGCCAGCAGCCCCGCCTTCGGGCAGGGGATGAATGTCGGGGAGCTGTTTTTT. V usage is TRBV28 and J usage is TRBJ2-2; a weak D match, TRBD1 (6 bases). Trimming stripped 6 bases from V and 7 bases from J, with 27 bases between. CDR3 length: 18 residues. The germline V gene encodes CDR1 MDHEN and CDR2 SYDVKM.

The rearrangement links TRBV6-5 to TRBJ2-5; tentatively, D is TRBD2 (7 bases). The CDR3 is 13 residues long. V gave up 5 bases and J gave up 7 bases, with 14 bases separating them. Germline CDR1 and CDR2: MNHEY and SVGAGI. CDR3 in DNA: TGTGCCAGCAGTCTAGGGGGGGCCCCGACCCAGTACTTC. Translating gives CASSLGGAPTQYF.

This clone has a single count. The genes are TRBV30 and TRBJ1-5; D gene ambiguous. The CDR3 has 13 amino acids. Germline-derived CDR1 and CDR2 are GTSNPN and SVGIG (reference sequence). V lost 7 bases and J 0 bases, leaving 10 bases between the germline ends. The DNA for the CDR3 is TGTGCCTACAGAGATTATAGCAATCAGCCCCAGCATTTT. This encodes CAYRDYSNQPQHF.

The CDR3 reads CASSSLGTSGRNTQYF. The CDR3 DNA is TGTGCCAGCAGCTCCTTAGGGACTAGCGGGAGAAATACGCAGTATTTT. This chain connects TRBV9 to TRBJ2-3, with TRBD2 matching 14 bases. Germline V gene data show CDR1 as SGDLS and CDR2 as YYNGEE. The CDR3 extends over 16 amino acids. J was trimmed by 7 bases and V by 4 bases; bases with no gene match: 8.

This chain joins TRBV18 and TRBJ1-1; D uncertain. This CDR3 is 15 amino acids long. Germline V gene sequence: CDR1 KGHSH, CDR2 LQKENI. With 3 bases removed from V and 4 bases from J, the gap between germline ends came to 15 bases. For the CDR3, the DNA is TGTGCCAGCTCACCCCTCGACGGCGGCGGCACTGAAGCTTTCTTT. It specifies CASSPLDGGGTEAFF. The full variable domain, with the rest looked up from reference TRBV18 and TRBJ1-1, is NAGVMQNPRHLVRRRGQEARLRCSPMKGHSHVYWYRQLPEEGLKFMVYLQKENIIDESGMPKERFSAEFPKEGPSILRIQQVVRGDSAAYFCASSPLDGGGTEAFFGQGTRLTVV.

The genes are TRBV30 and TRBJ2-1; 9 bases fit TRBD2. The CDR3 covers 14 residues. Germline CDR1 is GTSNPN and CDR2 is SVGIG (reference sequence). V was clipped by 4 bases and J by 9 bases; unmatched bases: 10. The CDR3 region is CAWIAGVYSGEQFF. The CDR3 nucleotides read TGTGCCTGGATAGCGGGAGTATATTCCGGTGAGCAGTTCTTC.

This clone was detected once. In nucleotides, the CDR3 is TGTGCCAGCAGTTCCCCGACTAGCGGGAGATCTCACGAGCAGTACTTC. As protein: CASSSPTSGRSHEQYF. The V gene is TRBV28, the J gene TRBJ2-7, with TRBD2 matching 12 bases. This CDR3 spans 16 amino acids. The V gene's germline CDR1 is MDHEN and CDR2 SYDVKM. V gave up 4 bases and J gave up 5 bases; unmatched junction bases: 9.

This chain links TRBV19 with TRBJ2-1; D may be TRBD1 (5 bases). Between the trimmed V and J ends, which lost 3 bases and 10 bases, there was a span of 7 bases. This CDR3 spans 11 amino acids. Per germline, CDR1 LNHDA and CDR2 SQIVND (reference sequence). CDR3 sequence reads: CASSMKGEQFF. CDR3 coding DNA: TGTGCCAGTAGTATGAAGGGGGAGCAGTTCTTC.

This sequence joins TRBV5-6 and TRBJ2-5; a possible D gene is TRBD2 (5 bases). The germline CDR1 and CDR2 sequences are SGHDT and YYEEEE. Deletions cut 0 bases from V and 2 bases from J, with 8 bases between. CDR3 length: 14 amino acids. CDR3 DNA: TGTGCCAGCAGCTTGGGGACTCCACAAGAGACCCAGTACTTC. It encodes CASSLGTPQETQYF.

J is TRBJ1-5 and V is TRBV28, with 7 bases aligning to TRBD1. Germline CDR1 reads MDHEN; CDR2 reads SYDVKM. CDR3 length: 17 amino acids. V was clipped by 6 bases and J by 1 base; unmatched bases: 12. The CDR3 bases are TGTGCCAGCAGATCCCCAGGCCCGACAGGGAGCAATCAGCCCCAGCATTTT. Translation: CASRSPGPTGSNQPQHF. Variable domain in full (rest from reference TRBV28 and TRBJ1-5): DVKVTQSSRYLVKRTGEKVFLECVQDMDHENMFWYRQDPGLGLRLIYFSYDVKMKEKGDIPEGYSVSREKKERFSLILESASTNQTSMYLCASRSPGPTGSNQPQHFGDGTRLSIL.

The chain uses TRBV6-5 and TRBJ2-7; 10 bases match TRBD2. The germline V gene has CDR1 MNHEY and CDR2 SVGAGI. The CDR3 has 14 amino acids. With V trimmed by 4 bases and J by 2 bases, 2 bases remained unmatched. For the CDR3, the DNA is TGTGCCAGCAGTTTAGCGGGAGGTACCTACGAGCAGTACTTC. Protein: CASSLAGGTYEQYF.

This clone has a handful of counts. This rearrangement joins TRBV18 to TRBJ1-1, with D unclear. This CDR3 spans 14 amino acids. Germline V lookup: CDR1 KGHSH, CDR2 LQKENI. The V end was cut by 3 bases, the J end by 1 base, with 9 bases between. CDR3 bases: TGTGCCAGCTCACCTCAGGCGAAGAACACTGAAGCTTTCTTT. This sequence encodes CASSPQAKNTEAFF.

The V call is TRBV6-4, the J call TRBJ2-1; D is uncertain. Trimming removed 1 base at V and 5 bases at J, with 9 bases between. The germline V gene encodes CDR1 MRHNA and CDR2 SNTAGT. The CDR3 runs to 14 residues. CDR3 region: CASSDYGVNNEQFF. CDR3 DNA sequence: TGTGCCAGCAGTGACTACGGTGTCAACAATGAGCAGTTCTTC.

For this clone: Other DNA sequences in this sample translate to the same CDR3. The chain uses TRBV27 and TRBJ1-6; possibly TRBD1 for D (6 bases). V was shortened by 5 bases and J by 7 bases, with 12 bases between the two germline ends. The CDR3 is 14 amino acids. Per the germline V gene, CDR1 is MNHEY and CDR2 is SMNVEV (reference sequence). Written as DNA, the CDR3 is TGTGCCAGCAGTCTACAGGGATTAAATTCACCCCTCCACTTT. This codes for CASSLQGLNSPLHF.

The V gene is TRBV18, the J gene TRBJ1-4, with 8 bases aligning to TRBD1. This CDR3 spans 15 amino acids. V shed 3 bases, J shed 13 bases, and the junction held 13 bases outside the gene matches. In germline, CDR1 is KGHSH, CDR2 LQKENI. CDR3 region: CASSPKDRDFDILFF. The CDR3, as DNA: TGTGCCAGCTCACCTAAGGACAGGGATTTCGATATACTGTTTTTT.

The V and J genes are TRBV20-1 and TRBJ2-5, with D tentatively TRBD2 (6 bases). Trimming stripped 7 bases from V and 5 bases from J, with 11 bases between. This CDR3 contains 11 residues. CDR1 DFQATT and CDR2 SNEGSKA come from the germline V gene (reference sequence). Here the CDR3 reads CSVTRPETQYF. In nucleotides, the CDR3 is TGCAGTGTGACTAGACCGGAGACCCAGTACTTC.

The chain recombines TRBV7-6 with TRBJ2-7; D is ambiguous. The CDR3 runs 15 residues. V lost 1 base and J 0 bases, leaving 10 bases between the germline ends. Per the germline V gene, CDR1 is SGHVS and CDR2 is FNYEAQ. The CDR3 nucleotides are TGTGCCAGCAGCTTAGATCTAGGATCCTCCTACGAGCAGTACTTC. Translating it yields CASSLDLGSSYEQYF.

This clone was counted between two and nine times. The chain uses TRBV6-1 and TRBJ2-7; 9 bases align to TRBD1. Germline CDR1 and CDR2: MNHNS and SASEGT. The CDR3 sequence is 14 residues long. J gave up 2 bases and V 4 bases, and 3 bases lay outside the gene matches. CDR3 sequence (DNA): TGTGCCAGCAGTGTAAACAGGGGGCCCTACGAGCAGTACTTC. Translation: CASSVNRGPYEQYF.